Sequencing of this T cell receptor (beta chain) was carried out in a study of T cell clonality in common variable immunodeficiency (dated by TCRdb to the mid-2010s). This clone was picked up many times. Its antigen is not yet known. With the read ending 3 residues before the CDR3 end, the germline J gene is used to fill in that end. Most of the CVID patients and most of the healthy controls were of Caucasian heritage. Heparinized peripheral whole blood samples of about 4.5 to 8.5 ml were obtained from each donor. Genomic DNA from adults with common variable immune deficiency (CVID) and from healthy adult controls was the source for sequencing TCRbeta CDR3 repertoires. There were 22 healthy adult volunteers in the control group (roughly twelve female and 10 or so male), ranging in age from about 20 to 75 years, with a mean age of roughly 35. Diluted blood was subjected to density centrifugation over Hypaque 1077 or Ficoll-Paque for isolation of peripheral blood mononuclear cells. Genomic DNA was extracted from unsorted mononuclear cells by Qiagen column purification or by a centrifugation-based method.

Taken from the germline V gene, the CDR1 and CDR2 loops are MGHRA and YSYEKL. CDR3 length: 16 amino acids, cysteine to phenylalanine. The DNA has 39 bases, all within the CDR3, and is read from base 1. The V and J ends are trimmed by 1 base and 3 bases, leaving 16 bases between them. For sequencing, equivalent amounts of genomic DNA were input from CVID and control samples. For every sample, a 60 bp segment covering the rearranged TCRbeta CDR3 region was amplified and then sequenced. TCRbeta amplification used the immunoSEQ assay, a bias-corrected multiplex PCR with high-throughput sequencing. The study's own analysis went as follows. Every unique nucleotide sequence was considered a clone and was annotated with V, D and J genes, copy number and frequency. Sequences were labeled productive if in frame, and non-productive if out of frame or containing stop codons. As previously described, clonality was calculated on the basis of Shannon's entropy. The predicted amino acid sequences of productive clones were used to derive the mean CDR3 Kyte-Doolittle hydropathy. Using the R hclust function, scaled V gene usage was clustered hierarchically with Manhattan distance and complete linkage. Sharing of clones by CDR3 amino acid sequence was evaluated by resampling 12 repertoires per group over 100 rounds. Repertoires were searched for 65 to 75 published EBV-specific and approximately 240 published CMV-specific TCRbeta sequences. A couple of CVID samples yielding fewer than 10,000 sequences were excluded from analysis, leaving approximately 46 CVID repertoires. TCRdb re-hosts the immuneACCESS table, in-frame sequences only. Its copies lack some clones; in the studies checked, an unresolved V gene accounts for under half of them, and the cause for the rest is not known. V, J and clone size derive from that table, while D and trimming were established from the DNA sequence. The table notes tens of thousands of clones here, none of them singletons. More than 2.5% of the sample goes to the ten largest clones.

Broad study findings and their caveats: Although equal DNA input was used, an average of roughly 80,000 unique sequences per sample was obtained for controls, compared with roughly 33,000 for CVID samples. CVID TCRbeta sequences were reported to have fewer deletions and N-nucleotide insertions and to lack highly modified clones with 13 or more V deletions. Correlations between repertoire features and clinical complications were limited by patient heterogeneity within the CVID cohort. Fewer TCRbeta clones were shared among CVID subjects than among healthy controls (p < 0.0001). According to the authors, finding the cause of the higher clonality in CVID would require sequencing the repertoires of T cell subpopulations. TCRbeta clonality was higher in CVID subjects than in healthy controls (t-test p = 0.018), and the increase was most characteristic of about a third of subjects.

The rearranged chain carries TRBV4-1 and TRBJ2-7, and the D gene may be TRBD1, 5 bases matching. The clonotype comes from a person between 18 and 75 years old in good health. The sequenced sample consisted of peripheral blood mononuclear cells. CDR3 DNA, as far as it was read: TGCGCCAGCAGCCAAGCCGGGTCTCGGCAGGGCTACGAG. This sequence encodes CASSQAGSRQGYE. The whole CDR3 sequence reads CASSQAGSRQGYEQYF.